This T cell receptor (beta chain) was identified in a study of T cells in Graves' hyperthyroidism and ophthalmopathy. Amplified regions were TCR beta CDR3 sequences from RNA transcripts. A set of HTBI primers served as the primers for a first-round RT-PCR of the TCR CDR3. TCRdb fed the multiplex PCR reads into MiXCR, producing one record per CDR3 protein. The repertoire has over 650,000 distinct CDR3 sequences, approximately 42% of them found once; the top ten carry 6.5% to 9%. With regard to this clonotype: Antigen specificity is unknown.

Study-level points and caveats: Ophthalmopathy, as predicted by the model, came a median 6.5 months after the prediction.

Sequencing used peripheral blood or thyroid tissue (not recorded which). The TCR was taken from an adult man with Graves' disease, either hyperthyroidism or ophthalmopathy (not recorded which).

CDR3 nucleotide sequence: TGTGCCAGCAGCCAAGACCCGGGGTCGCCGTCCGGCTACACCTTC. Translated, it gives CASSQDPGSPSGYTF. The chain couples TRBV14 to TRBJ1-2; D uncertain. The CDR3 loop spans 15 amino acids. The germline V gene encodes CDR1 SGHDN and CDR2 FVKESK. V gave up 0 bases and J gave up 8 bases, with 16 bases separating them.